This T cell receptor beta chain derives from a study of T cells expressing NK-cell markers. Study-level information: In sorted CD3+CD56+NKG2C+, CD3+CD56+NKG2C- and CD3+CD56-NKG2C+ T cells, TCR beta repertoires were obtained. The sequencing cohort of eight donors included seven HCMV-seropositive individuals and one seronegative individual. Study results and caveats: Dominant NKG2C+ clonotypes made up about 1.0-7.0% of CD8+ T cells in roughly 6 donors. In several donors, dominant clonotypes made up about 25-65% of CD3+CD56-NKG2C+ cells.

Comments on this clonotype: Antigen: not known.

TCRdb reworked the 5' RACE reads into one entry per CDR3 protein, no DNA. The sample shows some 440,000 distinct CDR3 sequences, and more than 1.4% sits with its ten largest clones. The germline V gene has CDR1 MNHEY and CDR2 SVGAGI. CDR3 length: 13 residues. The gene calls are TRBV6-5 and TRBJ2-7. This receptor was taken from a woman between 45 and 65 years old in good health. The source material was blood T cells: a sorted CD56 or NKG2C T cell subset, CD4+ or CD8+ T cells, or bulk PBMC T cells (not recorded which). This CDR3 is CASQPGPTYEQYF.